This record covers a single TCR beta chain. Produced via immunoSEQ multiplex PCR; TCRdb's table is partial and in-frame only. The table has some 2,000,000 clones, almost 96% seen once. This record comes from a study of shared clonotypes between healthy human individuals. Germline V gene sequence: CDR1 GTSNPN, CDR2 SVGIG (reference sequence). The J segment lost 4 bases and the V segment lost 5 bases, leaving 2 bases of the junction unmatched. This CDR3 comprises 14 residues. Source material: naive CD4+ T cells sorted from blood. Subset here: CD45RA+ positively selected. This TCR came from a man aged 18 to 35 in good health. V usage is TRBV30 and J usage is TRBJ2-2, with 12 bases matching TRBD1. DNA for the CDR3: TGTGCCTGGGTGGGACAGGGGGCCACCGGGGAGCTGTTTTTT. Translation: CAWVGQGATGELFF.